Listed here are 14 T cell receptor beta chains from one sample, sequenced in a study of control samples from healthy donors and cancer patients. The protocol was immunoSEQ multiplex PCR, while the TCRdb copy is restricted to in-frame clones and leaves out a portion. The repertoire holds more than 85,000 clones, with roughly 88% as singletons. Specimen: PBMCs. Receptors originate from a woman aged 60-70 years with lung cancer.

The chain employs TRBV7-9 and TRBJ1-2; D may be TRBD1 (5 bases). Germline V gene sequence: CDR1 SEHNR, CDR2 FQNEAQ (reference sequence). Trimming left V 1 base short and J 7 bases short, with 10 bases between. The CDR3 consists of 13 residues. CDR3 DNA: TGTGCCAGCAGCTTAGAGGGGAAGACTGGCTACACCTTC. Protein product: CASSLEGKTGYTF.

This rearrangement joins TRBV6-1 to TRBJ2-5, with TRBD1 matching 9 bases. Germline loops: CDR1 MNHNS, CDR2 SASEGT. The CDR3 sequence is 16 residues long. The ends lost 4 bases at V and 5 bases at J; junction bases unmatched: 11. The CDR3, as DNA: TGTGCCAGCAGTGGACAGGGGGGATCTTGGAGGGAGACCCAGTACTTC. Amino acids: CASSGQGGSWRETQYF.

The chain carries TRBV5-1 and TRBJ2-1; a possible D gene is TRBD2 (6 bases). There are 15 residues in the CDR3. The V gene's germline CDR1 is SGHRS and CDR2 YFSETQ. Trimming stripped 1 base from V and 4 bases from J, with 12 bases between. CDR3 DNA sequence: TGCGCCAGCAGCTTGTCTGTGGACTATTACAATGAGCAGTTCTTC. It codes for CASSLSVDYYNEQFF. The full variable domain, in which reference TRBV5-1 and TRBJ2-1 provide the parts outside the CDR3, is KAGVTQTPRYLIKTRGQQVTLSCSPISGHRSVSWYQQTPGQGLQFLFEYFSETQRNKGNFPGRFSGRQFSNSRSEMNVSTLELGDSALYLCASSLSVDYYNEQFFGPGTRLTVL.

This sequence joins TRBV18 and TRBJ1-2; no definite D call. Germline V gene data show CDR1 as KGHSH and CDR2 as LQKENI. The CDR3 is made up of 12 amino acids. Trimming shortened V by 2 bases and J by 6 bases, and 7 bases separated the two germline ends. As DNA, the CDR3 is TGTGCCAGCTCACCAGGGGATCATGGCTACACCTTC. It encodes CASSPGDHGYTF.

This chain joins TRBV29-1 and TRBJ2-3, with D hard to call. The CDR3 covers 13 residues. Germline lookup yields CDR1 SQVTM and CDR2 ANQGSEA. With 7 bases removed from V and 3 bases from J, the gap between germline ends came to 14 bases. CDR3 DNA: TGCAGCGGGTCGGCCGGTAGGACAGATACGCAGTATTTT. Encoded protein: CSGSAGRTDTQYF.

In its sample, this clone was seen a few times. The chain joins TRBV3-1 (or the pseudogene TRBV3-2) to TRBJ2-7; D ambiguous. V was cut by 3 bases and J by 3 bases, with 12 bases left in between. This CDR3 has 14 residues. Per germline, CDR1 LGHDT and CDR2 YNNKEL (reference sequence). CDR3 in amino acids: CASSHSGPGYEQYF. Written as DNA, the CDR3 is TGTGCCAGCAGCCATTCCGGACCAGGCTACGAGCAGTACTTC.

This clone was seen only a few times. V gene TRBV2 combines with J gene TRBJ2-1; 9 nucleotides line up with TRBD2. Germline V gives CDR1 SNHLY, CDR2 FYNNEI. J was trimmed by 7 bases and V by 6 bases; bases with no gene match: 10. The CDR3 spans 15 residues. This chain's CDR3 is CASSGLAGAVNEQFF. For the CDR3, the DNA is TGTGCCAGCAGCGGCTTAGCGGGGGCGGTTAATGAGCAGTTCTTC.

The rearrangement uses TRBV6-5 and TRBJ1-1; D not resolved. Germline CDR1 is MNHEY and CDR2 is SVGAGI. V shed 6 bases and J shed 2 bases, with 10 bases lying between them. CDR3 size: 13 residues. The CDR3 DNA follows: TGTGCCAGCAGCGCGACGACTAACACTGAAGCTTTCTTT. Its protein product is CASSATTNTEAFF.

J is TRBJ2-1 and V is TRBV7-8; 14 bases map to TRBD2. The CDR3 is 15 residues long. The germline V gene has CDR1 SGHVS and CDR2 FQNEAQ. The V and J ends lost 3 bases and 6 bases, in that order; junction bases with no gene match: 1. The CDR3 here is CASSLTSGGANEQFF. The DNA for the CDR3 is TGTGCCAGCAGCTTGACTAGCGGGGGGGCCAATGAGCAGTTCTTC. The full variable domain, its missing parts supplied by reference TRBV7-8 and TRBJ2-1, is GAGVSQSPRYKVAKRGQDVALRCDPISGHVSLFWYQQALGQGPEFLTYFQNEAQLDKSGLPSDRFFAERPEGSVSTLKIQRTQQEDSAVYLCASSLTSGGANEQFFGPGTRLTVL.

The chain has TRBV19 and TRBJ1-4; TRBD1 agrees at 10 bases. The germline CDR1 and CDR2 sequences are LNHDA and SQIVND (reference sequence). This CDR3 is 15 amino acids long. Germline trimming cut 5 bases from V and 7 bases from J; bases unmatched to any gene: 7. The CDR3 here is CASSRQGARGEKLFF. The CDR3 DNA follows: TGTGCCAGTAGTCGACAGGGGGCGCGCGGTGAAAAACTGTTTTTT.

The chain employs TRBV9 and TRBJ2-5, with 16 bases matching TRBD2. The CDR3 consists of 22 residues. Per germline, CDR1 SGDLS and CDR2 YYNGEE. J was trimmed by 4 bases and V by 3 bases; bases with no gene match: 21. CDR3 sequence reads: CASSAAPDGYTGLAGGGETQYF. The CDR3 DNA is TGTGCCAGCAGCGCTGCTCCGGACGGGTATACGGGACTAGCGGGAGGGGGAGAGACCCAGTACTTC.

The CDR3 region is CASRGENSPLHF. The DNA of the CDR3 is TGTGCCAGTAGGGGAGAAAATTCACCCCTCCACTTT. V is TRBV19 and J is TRBJ1-6, with D unresolved. The CDR3 is 12 amino acids. Germline V gene lookup returns CDR1 LNHDA and CDR2 SQIVND (reference sequence). Trimming stripped 6 bases from V and 7 bases from J, with 7 bases between.

V gene TRBV3-1 (or the pseudogene TRBV3-2) combines with J gene TRBJ2-7; D gene uncertain. CDR1 is LGHDT and CDR2 is YNNKEL in the germline V gene (reference sequence). Trimming removed 0 bases from V and 6 bases from J, with 15 bases in between. The CDR3 extends over 15 amino acids. In nucleotides, the CDR3 is TGTGCCAGCAGCCAAGACCTGGGCAGGCACGGCGAGCAGTACTTC. Translation gives CASSQDLGRHGEQYF.

The rearrangement links TRBV28 to TRBJ1-2, with 9 positions matching TRBD1. This CDR3 spans 17 amino acids. Per germline, CDR1 MDHEN and CDR2 SYDVKM. V lost 4 bases and J lost 5; bases outside the gene matches: 14. This CDR3 is CASSSPDRGDAYYGYTF. In DNA form, the CDR3 reads TGTGCCAGCAGTTCCCCGGACAGGGGAGACGCGTATTATGGCTACACCTTC.